Below are 20 T cell receptor beta chains sequenced from a single sample in a study of T-cell memory formation after mild COVID-19. TCRdb analysed the 5' RACE reads with MiXCR anew, one entry per CDR3 protein. The repertoire holds approximately 250,000 distinct CDR3 sequences, with approximately 15% as singletons. What was sequenced was PBMCs or a T cell subset sorted from them (not recorded which). These receptors were taken from a man between 18 and 29 years old who had mild COVID-19 (a few samples of this study predate the infection). Cell type and time point are not known.

The genes are TRBV5-1 and TRBJ2-7; TRBD1 agrees at 7 bases. V lost 5 bases and J lost 4; bases outside the gene matches: 9. The CDR3 consists of 14 residues. Germline CDR1 SGHRS, CDR2 YFSETQ. The CDR3 DNA reads TGCGCCAGCAGAGTTGCACCGGGACAGTACGAGCAGTACGTC. Its protein is CASRVAPGQYEQYV.

In its sample, this clonotype was seen a few times. This rearrangement joins TRBV4-1 to TRBJ1-2; no reliable D call. The germline CDR1 and CDR2 sequences are MGHRA and YSYEKL. This CDR3 is 15 amino acids long. With 4 bases removed from V and 4 bases from J, the gap between germline ends came to 16 bases. The CDR3 coding sequence is TGCGCCAGCAGCCTCCAATACCCAGACATCTATGGCTACACCTTC. Its translation: CASSLQYPDIYGYTF.

The chain couples TRBV28 to TRBJ2-5; a possible D gene is TRBD2 (6 bases). CDR3 length: 13 residues. Trimming removed 3 bases from V and 5 bases from J, with 10 bases in between. CDR1 and CDR2 from the germline V gene are MDHEN and SYDVKM. CDR3 protein: CASSFKGRETQYF. Here the CDR3 DNA reads TGTGCCAGCAGTTTTAAGGGGAGGGAGACCCAGTACTTC.

The chain combines TRBV6-2 or TRBV6-3 with TRBJ2-7; D uncertain. V was trimmed by 2 bases and J by 3 bases, leaving 11 bases between them. The CDR3 is 14 amino acids. In germline, CDR1 is MNHEY, CDR2 SVGEGT. The CDR3 sequence: CASSYLDGFYEQYV. The CDR3 nucleotides are TGTGCCAGCAGTTACCTGGACGGATTCTACGAGCAGTACGTC.

This clonotype appeared a few times. CDR3 residues: CASSQGRSYPYSPLHF. CDR3 DNA: TGCGCCAGCAGCCAAGGGAGGTCTTACCCCTATTCACCCCTCCACTTT. The chain couples TRBV4-1 to TRBJ1-6; no clear D. V shed 1 base and J shed 8 bases, with 15 bases lying between them. The CDR3 is 16 residues long. Germline lookup yields CDR1 MGHRA and CDR2 YSYEKL.

V gene TRBV28 combines with J gene TRBJ2-1; D remains ambiguous. This CDR3 spans 11 amino acids. V was cut by 6 bases and J by 7 bases, with 7 bases left in between. Per the germline V gene, CDR1 is MDHEN and CDR2 is SYDVKM. The CDR3 loop is CASSVPNEQFF. The CDR3 DNA reads as TGTGCCAGCAGCGTACCAAATGAGCAGTTCTTC.

J is TRBJ2-3 and V is TRBV20-1; 10 nucleotides agree with TRBD2. This CDR3 has 14 residues. From germline, CDR1 is DFQATT and CDR2 SNEGSKA (reference sequence). After removal of 3 bases from V and 11 bases from J, the junction contained 11 bases not matched to a gene. The CDR3 coding sequence is TGCAGTGCTAGTACTCTAGCGGGGGTAGTTAGGCAGTATTTT. It translates to CSASTLAGVVRQYF.

V gene TRBV5-6 combines with J gene TRBJ1-1; D not resolved. Trimming cost V 0 bases and J 5 bases, with 8 bases left between them. Germline loops: CDR1 SGHDT, CDR2 YYEEEE. The CDR3 covers 13 residues. CDR3 coding DNA: TGTGCCAGCAGCTTGGTTCATGGGACTGAAGCTTTCTTT. Translating it yields CASSLVHGTEAFF.

This clonotype was picked up a small number of times. The V gene is TRBV2, the J gene TRBJ2-1, with 9 bases that match TRBD1. The CDR3 spans 13 residues. Germline V gene sequence: CDR1 SNHLY, CDR2 FYNNEI. Trimming removed 7 bases from V and 8 bases from J; junction bases left unmatched: 6. The CDR3 is CASTPDRGDEQFF. For the CDR3, the DNA is TGTGCCAGCACTCCGGACAGGGGAGATGAGCAGTTCTTC.

This clonotype was counted a few times. The chain joins TRBV6-2 or TRBV6-3 to TRBJ2-5; 9 positions agree with TRBD2. Unmatched junction bases numbered 14, after V lost 10 bases and J lost 2 bases. The CDR3 runs to 16 residues. The V gene's germline CDR1 is MNHEY and CDR2 SVGEGT. The CDR3, as DNA: TGTGCCATTTCGGGACTAGCTGATTTTGCTCAAGAGACCCAGTACTTC. Translating it yields CAISGLADFAQETQYF.

The V call is TRBV7-9, the J call TRBJ1-2; D is unclear. There are 12 residues in the CDR3. V shed 5 bases and J shed 4 bases, with 8 bases lying between them. Germline V gene data show CDR1 as SEHNR and CDR2 as FQNEAQ (reference sequence). The CDR3 DNA follows: TGTGCCAGCAGCGGAACAAGCTATGGCTACACCTTC. The encoded protein is CASSGTSYGYTF.

The chain is built from TRBV10-3 and TRBJ2-1; D assignment may be TRBD1 or TRBD2 (5 bases each). The CDR3 has 17 residues. V was clipped by 1 base and J by 8 bases, with 21 bases between them. Germline assignment: CDR1 ENHRY and CDR2 SYGVKD. The CDR3 region has the DNA TGTGCCATCAGTGAGTATTCTCCCATGAGGGGATTTTATGAGCAGTTCTTC. It encodes CAISEYSPMRGFYEQFF.

This clonotype has ten or more counts. V is TRBV3-1 and J is TRBJ2-5, with 9 bases lining up with TRBD2. Germline loops: CDR1 LGHDT, CDR2 YNNKEL (reference sequence). The ends lost 1 base at V and 2 bases at J; junction bases unmatched: 5. The CDR3 length is 16 residues. The CDR3 sequence: CASSQVLAGLQETQYF. CDR3 sequence (DNA): TGTGCCAGCAGCCAAGTCCTAGCGGGGTTGCAAGAGACCCAGTACTTC.

This clonotype was counted at least ten times. This chain uses TRBV7-8 with TRBJ2-2; D is possibly TRBD1 (5 bases). This CDR3 has 15 residues. Germline V CDR1 and CDR2: SGHVS, FQNEAQ. V was pared by 4 bases and J by 0 bases, with 9 bases between. CDR3 sequence: CASSSRASNTGELFF. CDR3 nucleotides: TGTGCCAGCAGCTCCAGGGCGTCGAACACCGGGGAGCTGTTTTTT. Full variable domain (missing parts from reference TRBV7-8 and TRBJ2-2): GAGVSQSPRYKVAKRGQDVALRCDPISGHVSLFWYQQALGQGPEFLTYFQNEAQLDKSGLPSDRFFAERPEGSVSTLKIQRTQQEDSAVYLCASSSRASNTGELFFGEGSRLTVL.

The sample holds a few counts of this clonotype. This chain connects TRBV3-1 to TRBJ1-6; D uncertain. The CDR3 runs to 13 residues. The germline CDR1 and CDR2 sequences are LGHDT and YNNKEL (reference sequence). V was clipped by 0 bases and J by 9 bases, with 6 bases between them. The CDR3 region has the DNA TGTGCCAGCAGCCAAGAAGGTCGTTCACCCCTCCACTTT. Its protein is CASSQEGRSPLHF.

The CDR3 coding sequence is TGTGCCAGCAGCATGACAGGCTCAGGATCACCCCTCCACTTT. This gives the protein CASSMTGSGSPLHF. The V and J genes are TRBV5-5 and TRBJ1-6; tentatively, D is TRBD1 (6 bases). Germline V gene sequence: CDR1 SGHKS, CDR2 YYEKEE (reference sequence). CDR3 length: 14 amino acids. V lost 4 bases to trimming and J lost 10 bases, with 15 bases between them.

The genes are TRBV6-2 or TRBV6-3 and TRBJ2-3; 11 nucleotides agree with TRBD2. Per germline, CDR1 MNHEY and CDR2 SVGEGT. With 2 bases clipped from V and 1 base from J, the junction kept 5 bases outside the gene matches. CDR3 length: 17 amino acids. The CDR3 bases are TGTGCCAGCAGTTACCCGGGACTAGCGGCCGGCACAGATACGCAGTATTTT. It is translated as CASSYPGLAAGTDTQYF.

This clonotype was seen only once. This chain's CDR3 is CASSMESASSYNSPLHF. The CDR3 region has the DNA TGTGCCAGTAGTATGGAGAGCGCCAGCTCCTATAATTCACCCCTCCACTTT. The genes are TRBV19 and TRBJ1-6; no firm D call. The germline CDR1 and CDR2 sequences are LNHDA and SQIVND (reference sequence). This CDR3 has 17 amino acids. Trimming pared 3 bases from V and 0 bases from J, leaving 12 bases between.

This clonotype has only a few counts. The rearrangement uses TRBV2 and TRBJ2-1; possibly TRBD2 for D (6 bases). The germline V and J ends were trimmed by 7 bases and 7 bases, with 11 bases remaining between them. The CDR3 sequence is 12 residues long. CDR1 SNHLY and CDR2 FYNNEI come from the germline V gene. The CDR3 loop reads CASMRGANEQFF. The CDR3 DNA reads as TGTGCCAGCATGCGGGGAGCTAATGAGCAGTTCTTC.

This clonotype was seen a single time. The chain uses TRBV6-5 and TRBJ1-4; weak D call: TRBD1 (5 bases). Trimming removed 7 bases at V and 5 bases at J, with 11 bases between. CDR1 MNHEY and CDR2 SVGAGI come from the germline V gene. This CDR3 has 13 residues. The CDR3 loop is CASTPGQNEKLFF. DNA of the CDR3: TGTGCCAGCACGCCCGGACAAAATGAAAAACTGTTTTTT.